The 26 T cell receptor beta chains below come from one sample, sequenced in a study of shared clonotypes between healthy human individuals. Data came from immunoSEQ multiplex PCR; TCRdb stores just in-frame clones and leaves some out. Among nearly 600,000 clones listed, around 95% were seen once. Terminally differentiated effector memory CD45RA+ cells were excluded from the naive CD8 cells, which were CD45RO-negative and positively selected for CCR7. Material: naive CD8+ T cells sorted from blood. These receptors were obtained from a woman aged 25-40 years in good health.

Here the CDR3 reads CASSQGATYEQYF. In DNA form, the CDR3 reads TGTGCCAGCAGCCAGGGGGCGACCTACGAGCAGTACTTC. V gene TRBV27 combines with J gene TRBJ2-7; 8 bases are shared with TRBD1. Germline loops: CDR1 MNHEY, CDR2 SMNVEV (reference sequence). This CDR3 has 13 residues. The ends lost 6 bases at V and 2 bases at J; junction bases unmatched: 3.

The chain recombines TRBV7-9 with TRBJ2-1; tentative D call: TRBD2 (6 bases). Germline V gene data show CDR1 as SEHNR and CDR2 as FQNEAQ (reference sequence). The CDR3 covers 15 residues. Trimming took 4 bases from V and 3 from J, leaving 13 bases between them. The CDR3 reads CASSSPQAGYNEQFF. The DNA for the CDR3 is TGTGCCAGCAGCTCTCCTCAAGCGGGCTACAATGAGCAGTTCTTC.

This clone was observed once. In the same sample, other DNA sequences code for this CDR3. This chain connects TRBV27 to TRBJ2-3; D gene unclear. Trimming removed 3 bases at V and 1 base at J, with 8 bases between. The length of the CDR3 is 14 residues. Germline CDR1 MNHEY, CDR2 SMNVEV (reference sequence). DNA of the CDR3: TGTGCCAGCAGTTTTGGCTTGGGCACAGATACGCAGTATTTT. Translating it yields CASSFGLGTDTQYF.

The chain uses TRBV2 and TRBJ2-5; tentative D call: TRBD2 (6 bases). Germline CDR1 and CDR2: SNHLY and FYNNEI. The CDR3 runs to 13 residues. Trimming removed 8 bases from V and 3 bases from J, with 13 bases in between. The CDR3 nucleotides are TGTGCCAGCGGGAGGTCCGGGAAAGAGACCCAGTACTTC. Translation gives CASGRSGKETQYF.

V usage is TRBV27 and J usage is TRBJ2-5; D is unclear. The better agreement between TRBJ2-7 and the DNA end casts doubt on the J call. This CDR3 has 14 residues. The germline V gene encodes CDR1 MNHEY and CDR2 SMNVEV (reference sequence). In DNA, the CDR3 is TGTGCCAGCAGTACGCACCTAGGCTCCTACGAGCAGTACTTC. This translates into CASSTHLGSYEQYF.

This chain uses TRBV7-9 with TRBJ2-7, with a tentative D call TRBD1 (5 bases). The CDR3 covers 14 residues. The germline gives CDR1 SEHNR, CDR2 FQNEAQ (reference sequence). The V end lost 5 bases, the J end lost 2 bases, and 13 bases lay between the germline ends. The DNA for the CDR3 is TGTGCCAGCAGCCCCGACAGCTTCACCTACGAGCAGTACTTC. This gives the protein CASSPDSFTYEQYF.

The rearrangement joins TRBV11-2 to TRBJ2-3, with 7 positions matching TRBD2. The trim removed 0 bases at V and 1 base at J, leaving 10 bases unmatched. Germline assignment: CDR1 SGHAT and CDR2 FQNNGV. The CDR3 runs 18 residues. The CDR3 DNA reads as TGTGCCAGCAGCTTAGAGGCAGGGAGGGGTTACGGCACAGATACGCAGTATTTT. The encoded protein is CASSLEAGRGYGTDTQYF.

The genes are TRBV5-1 and TRBJ2-1, with D unresolved. CDR3 length: 13 amino acids. CDR1 and CDR2 from the germline V gene are SGHRS and YFSETQ. V was pared by 3 bases and J by 2 bases, with 6 bases between. The CDR3: CASSSRTYNEQFF. The DNA of the CDR3 is TGCGCCAGCAGCTCGCGGACCTACAATGAGCAGTTCTTC.

This clone was seen once. This chain joins TRBV27 and TRBJ2-3; 12 bases align to TRBD1. CDR1 is MNHEY, CDR2 SMNVEV, per germline (reference sequence). The V and J ends lost 5 bases and 6 bases, in that order; junction bases with no gene match: 3. The CDR3 sequence is 14 residues long. The CDR3 nucleotides read TGTGCCAGCAGTGGGACAGGGGGCTGGGATACGCAGTATTTT. Translated, it gives CASSGTGGWDTQYF.

The chain is built from TRBV4-1 and TRBJ1-5; D is possibly TRBD1 (5 bases). Germline lookup yields CDR1 MGHRA and CDR2 YSYEKL. V was clipped by 4 bases and J by 2 bases, with 12 bases between them. The CDR3 contains 15 residues. CDR3 in amino acids: CASSLEWGGNQPQHF. DNA for the CDR3: TGCGCCAGCAGCCTCGAGTGGGGGGGCAATCAGCCCCAGCATTTT.

This chain links TRBV28 with TRBJ2-7; 13 nucleotides agree with TRBD2. This CDR3 has 17 amino acids. Trimming at V came to 3 bases and at J to 4 bases, leaving 9 bases not matched to a gene. Germline CDR1 MDHEN, CDR2 SYDVKM. The CDR3 DNA is TGTGCCAGCAGTTTCCCCCGGACTAGCGGGAGTTTTTACGAGCAGTACTTC. This gives the protein CASSFPRTSGSFYEQYF.

The chain employs TRBV5-5 and TRBJ1-1; the D gene is possibly TRBD1 (5 bases). V dropped 4 bases and J dropped 8 bases, with 9 bases sitting between them. The CDR3 runs to 11 residues. CDR1 SGHKS and CDR2 YYEKEE come from the germline V gene (reference sequence). The CDR3 spells CASSSTGEAFF. The DNA of the CDR3 is TGTGCCAGCAGCAGTACAGGAGAAGCTTTCTTT.

V usage is TRBV4-1 and J usage is TRBJ2-5, with D hard to call. The J call may be wrong; the DNA end is better matched by TRBJ2-7. The CDR3 extends over 15 amino acids. CDR1 and CDR2 (germline): MGHRA, YSYEKL. The CDR3 here is CASRGWSTENYEQYF. In nucleotides, the CDR3 is TGCGCCAGCAGGGGGTGGTCCACCGAAAACTACGAGCAGTACTTC.

The V gene is TRBV27, the J gene TRBJ2-1, with TRBD2 matching 10 bases. CDR1 and CDR2 (germline): MNHEY, SMNVEV (reference sequence). V lost 6 bases to trimming and J lost 5 bases; unmatched junction nucleotides: 7. CDR3 length equals 15 residues. The CDR3 is CASRSGTSVDNEQFF. The CDR3 DNA reads as TGTGCCAGCAGAAGCGGGACTAGCGTGGACAATGAGCAGTTCTTC.

The CDR3 DNA reads TGCGCCAGCAGCCAGCACGGACAGGGGGCCTACGAGCAGTACTTC. Protein: CASSQHGQGAYEQYF. The chain employs TRBV4-1 and TRBJ2-7; 10 nucleotides line up with TRBD1. The germline V gene has CDR1 MGHRA and CDR2 YSYEKL. The J segment lost 2 bases and the V segment lost 3 bases, leaving 4 bases of the junction unmatched. The CDR3 is 15 residues long.

The chain combines TRBV2 with TRBJ2-7; possible D gene TRBD1, 6 bases. V lost 0 bases and J 6 bases, leaving 15 bases between the germline ends. Germline V gives CDR1 SNHLY, CDR2 FYNNEI. The CDR3 sequence is 15 residues long. The CDR3 nucleotides read TGTGCCAGCAGTGAAGCGCTTCAGGGGATGTGCGAGCAGTACTTC. Translation gives CASSEALQGMCEQYF.

This clone was recorded only once. This sequence joins TRBV19 and TRBJ2-3, with D unclear. Germline-derived CDR1 and CDR2 are LNHDA and SQIVND (reference sequence). V lost 3 bases and J lost 0, with 10 bases in between. This CDR3 is built from 15 residues. DNA of the CDR3: TGTGCCAGTAGTATGGGCGTTAGCAGCACAGATACGCAGTATTTT. This sequence encodes CASSMGVSSTDTQYF.

The gene calls are TRBV28 and TRBJ1-1; no clear D. Germline loops: CDR1 MDHEN, CDR2 SYDVKM. The CDR3 runs 16 residues. V was cut by 5 bases and J by 0 bases, with 16 bases left in between. The DNA for the CDR3 is TGTGCCAGCAGTAGCCCCGGTGGAAGGATGAACACTGAAGCTTTCTTT. Amino acid sequence: CASSSPGGRMNTEAFF.

DNA for the CDR3: TGTGCCAGCAGTGAAGCCCGACAGGGGCTAAATCAGCCCCAGCATTTT. It specifies CASSEARQGLNQPQHF. The chain is built from TRBV6-1 and TRBJ1-5, with 8 bases aligning to TRBD1. The V segment lost 0 bases and the J segment 4 bases; nucleotides outside the gene matches: 5. Germline values: CDR1 MNHNS, CDR2 SASEGT. CDR3 length: 16 residues.

V and J are TRBV21-1 and TRBJ2-1; no DNA check was done on the table's D call, TRBD2. TRBV21-1 constitutes a pseudogene. The CDR3 sequence is 15 residues long. As DNA, the CDR3 is TGTGCCAGCAGCAAAGGGGCGGGAGGGCCCAATGAGCAGTTCTTC. Translating it yields CASSKGAGGPNEQFF.

V and J are TRBV5-6 and TRBJ2-3, with D uncertain. Germline V lookup: CDR1 SGHDT, CDR2 YYEEEE. This CDR3 contains 11 residues. The germline V and J ends were trimmed by 4 bases and 6 bases, with 6 bases remaining between them. Here the CDR3 reads CASSHGDTQYF. In DNA form, the CDR3 reads TGTGCCAGCAGCCATGGGGATACGCAGTATTTT.

The chain combines TRBV28 with TRBJ2-5; tentatively, D is TRBD1 or TRBD2 (6 bases each). Between the trimmed V and J ends, which lost 3 bases and 5 bases, there was a span of 13 bases. The CDR3 is 14 residues long. Germline-derived CDR1 and CDR2 are MDHEN and SYDVKM. The CDR3 DNA reads as TGTGCCAGCAGTTTTCCGGGGGCGCCTGAGACCCAGTACTTC. Translating it yields CASSFPGAPETQYF.

V gene TRBV6-5 combines with J gene TRBJ1-1, with no clear D. CDR3 length: 15 amino acids. The germline gives CDR1 MNHEY, CDR2 SVGAGI. The V gene lost 3 bases and the J gene lost 5 bases, with 16 bases spanning the gap. The CDR3, as DNA: TGTGCCAGCAGTTATGGTGTCAGCTTGGTTACTGAAGCTTTCTTT. Encoded protein: CASSYGVSLVTEAFF.

Here the CDR3 DNA reads TGTGCCAGCAGTTTATATAGGGGGGAGACCCAGTACTTC. Its translation: CASSLYRGETQYF. The V call is TRBV28, the J call TRBJ2-5, with a possible D match to TRBD1 (6 bases). Looked up from germline, CDR1 is MDHEN and CDR2 is SYDVKM. The V gene lost 1 base and the J gene lost 5 bases, with 8 bases spanning the gap. CDR3 length: 13 residues. Full variable domain (rest looked up from reference TRBV28 and TRBJ2-5): DVKVTQSSRYLVKRTGEKVFLECVQDMDHENMFWYRQDPGLGLRLIYFSYDVKMKEKGDIPEGYSVSREKKERFSLILESASTNQTSMYLCASSLYRGETQYFGPGTRLLVL.

The chain uses TRBV6-4 and TRBJ1-1; tentative D call: TRBD1 (6 bases). V dropped 5 bases and J dropped 7 bases, with 17 bases sitting between them. The CDR3 extends over 14 amino acids. The germline CDR1 and CDR2 sequences are MRHNA and SNTAGT. The CDR3 coding sequence is TGTGCCAGCAGTAAATACGGGGGGGCCGTTGAAGCTTTCTTT. It translates to CASSKYGGAVEAFF.

The chain links TRBV28 to TRBJ2-7; possible D gene TRBD1, 6 bases. Germline CDR1 MDHEN, CDR2 SYDVKM. The V end was cut by 6 bases, the J end by 2 bases, with 17 bases between. The CDR3 is made up of 15 amino acids. The CDR3 sequence: CASRGARGRAYEQYF. In DNA form, the CDR3 reads TGTGCCAGCAGGGGGGCCCGGGGCAGGGCCTACGAGCAGTACTTC.